Below are 11 T cell receptor beta chains sequenced from a single sample in a study of blood T cell repertoires in COVID-19. This table comes from immunoSEQ multiplex PCR, and its TCRdb copy is limited to in-frame clones, with some not included. Of 71,000 or so clones in the sample, about 86% were seen once. The sample comprised peripheral blood. These receptors all come from a man in his 70s with acute or convalescent COVID-19.

V gene TRBV18 combines with J gene TRBJ2-5; 10 bases align to TRBD2. Germline CDR1 and CDR2: KGHSH and LQKENI. Trimming took 8 bases from V and 2 from J; bases not matched to a gene: 5. The CDR3 extends over 14 amino acids. The CDR3 DNA sequence: TGTGCCAGCACTACTAGCGGGACTCAAGAGACCCAGTACTTC. Residues: CASTTSGTQETQYF. The variable domain in full, completed from reference TRBV18 and TRBJ2-5, reads NAGVMQNPRHLVRRRGQEARLRCSPMKGHSHVYWYRQLPEEGLKFMVYLQKENIIDESGMPKERFSAEFPKEGPSILRIQQVVRGDSAAYFCASTTSGTQETQYFGPGTRLLVL.

J is TRBJ1-6 and V is TRBV5-1; D not certain. The ends were cut back, 6 bases at V and 6 bases at J, with 13 bases in the middle. The CDR3 loop spans 14 amino acids. Germline CDR1 and CDR2: SGHRS and YFSETQ. The CDR3: CASTSERSNSPLHF. The CDR3 DNA sequence: TGCGCCAGCACCTCGGAGCGGAGTAATTCACCCCTCCACTTT.

J is TRBJ2-2 and V is TRBV13, with D possibly being TRBD1 (5 bases). The CDR3 sequence is 15 residues long. The V end was cut by 6 bases, the J end by 1 base, with 12 bases between. The germline V gene has CDR1 PRHDT and CDR2 FYEKMQ (reference sequence). DNA for the CDR3: TGTGCCAGCAGTCTCCTTGACAGGAACACCGGGGAGCTGTTTTTT. This sequence encodes CASSLLDRNTGELFF.

The chain has TRBV5-1 and TRBJ2-2; 7 nucleotides agree with TRBD2. The CDR3 consists of 16 residues. V gave up 1 base and J gave up 4 bases; unmatched junction bases: 7. In germline, CDR1 is SGHRS, CDR2 YFSETQ. The DNA of the CDR3 is TGCGCCAGCAGCTTGCACCAGGGAGGGGTCACCGGGGAGCTGTTTTTT. Protein: CASSLHQGGVTGELFF.

The chain links TRBV28 to TRBJ2-7, with a weak D call TRBD1 (7 bases). The CDR3 contains 14 residues. The germline CDR1 and CDR2 sequences are MDHEN and SYDVKM. The V gene lost 6 bases and the J gene lost 0 bases, with 12 bases spanning the gap. The CDR3 coding sequence is TGTGCCAGCAGAAACCAGGGGGGCTCCTACGAGCAGTACTTC. Encoded protein: CASRNQGGSYEQYF.

The chain links TRBV2 to TRBJ2-1; 8 bases line up with TRBD2. CDR3 length: 16 residues. V gave up 7 bases and J gave up 6 bases; unmatched junction bases: 14. Germline V lookup: CDR1 SNHLY, CDR2 FYNNEI. CDR3 sequence (DNA): TGTGCCAGCAAAGTGGAGTCGGGACTAGTGGGCAATGAGCAGTTCTTC. It yields the protein CASKVESGLVGNEQFF.

This clone was counted only a few times. This CDR3 reads CASSQQSGRAANEQFF. CDR3 in DNA: TGTGCCAGCAGCCAACAGAGCGGGAGGGCCGCTAATGAGCAGTTCTTC. The chain employs TRBV3-1 (or the pseudogene TRBV3-2) and TRBJ2-1, with 10 bases matching TRBD2. The CDR3 runs 16 residues. CDR1 and CDR2 (germline): LGHDT, YNNKEL (reference sequence). V was pared by 2 bases and J by 7 bases, with 8 bases of the junction left unmatched.

The chain uses TRBV19 and TRBJ2-3; possibly TRBD1 for D (6 bases). Germline CDR1 and CDR2: LNHDA and SQIVND (reference sequence). Trimming took 5 bases from V and 8 from J, leaving 11 bases between them. CDR3 length: 12 amino acids. In nucleotides, the CDR3 is TGTGCCAGTAGTCCCAAAGGGGGTACGCAGTATTTT. It translates to CASSPKGGTQYF. Full variable domain (missing parts from reference TRBV19 and TRBJ2-3): DGGITQSPKYLFRKEGQNVTLSCEQNLNHDAMYWYRQDPGQGLRLIYYSQIVNDFQKGDIAEGYSVSREKKESFPLTVTSAQKNPTAFYLCASSPKGGTQYFGPGTRLTVL.

The CDR3 loop reads CASSYSGQESLEQYF. The CDR3 DNA is TGTGCCAGCAGTTACTCTGGACAGGAGTCCCTCGAGCAGTACTTC. This sequence joins TRBV6-5 and TRBJ2-7; 7 bases are shared with TRBD1. V lost 0 bases and J lost 6; bases outside the gene matches: 8. Per the germline V gene, CDR1 is MNHEY and CDR2 is SVGAGI. CDR3 length: 15 residues.

V gene TRBV20-1 combines with J gene TRBJ2-7; D uncertain. V lost 7 bases and J lost 1, with 8 bases in between. Per the germline V gene, CDR1 is DFQATT and CDR2 is SNEGSKA (reference sequence). This CDR3 has 11 amino acids. The CDR3 DNA reads as TGCAGTGTGGCCAGGTCCTACGAGCAGTACTTC. Its protein product is CSVARSYEQYF.

On this clone: At one of its ends the junction is not consistent with the germline gene, which may arise from a read error. Distinct nucleotide sequences in the sample also encode this CDR3. This chain connects TRBV7-2 to TRBJ1-3; tentative D call: TRBD1 (5 bases). CDR3 size: 16 residues. Germline values: CDR1 SGHTA, CDR2 FQGNSA. The CDR3 sequence: CASSLGALSSGNTIYF. The DNA for the CDR3 is TGTGCCAGTAGCTTAGGGGCCCTATCCTCTGGAAACACCATATATTTT. Supplemented by reference TRBV7-2 and TRBJ1-3, the full variable domain reads GAGVSQSPSNKVTEKGKDVELRCDPISGHTALYWYRQSLGQGLEFLIYFQGNSAPDKSGLPSDRFSAERTGGSVSTLTIQRTQQEDSAVYLCASSLGALSSGNTIYFGEGSWLTVV.